A single sample gave rise to the 32 T cell receptor beta chains below, sequenced in a study of siplizumab effects on memory and regulatory T cells. The protocol was immunoSEQ multiplex PCR, while the TCRdb copy is restricted to in-frame clones and leaves out a portion. This repertoire shows tens of thousands of clones, 95% to 97% found once; its top ten account for under 0.7%. The specimen sequenced was naive CD4+ T cells sorted from blood. The receptors derive from a human donor in good health.

The chain links TRBV30 to TRBJ2-1; the D gene is possibly TRBD2 (5 bases). CDR1 is GTSNPN, CDR2 SVGIG, per germline (reference sequence). V shed 2 bases and J shed 4 bases, with 15 bases lying between them. The CDR3 has 15 residues. The CDR3 region has the DNA TGTGCCTGGAGTTTTCCCCGGAGGTGGTACAATGAGCAGTTCTTC. It translates to CAWSFPRRWYNEQFF.

The chain combines TRBV15 with TRBJ1-2; D not certain. Trimming took off 2 bases at V and 3 bases at J, with 4 bases between the two ends. This CDR3 comprises 12 residues. Germline CDR1 reads LNHNV; CDR2 reads YYDKDF (reference sequence). The CDR3 here is CATSRQDYGYTF. The CDR3 DNA follows: TGTGCCACCAGCAGACAGGACTATGGCTACACCTTC. Full variable domain (missing parts from reference TRBV15 and TRBJ1-2): DAMVIQNPRYQVTQFGKPVTLSCSQTLNHNVMYWYQQKSSQAPKLLFHYYDKDFNNEADTPDNFQSRRPNTSFCFLDIRSPGLGDTAMYLCATSRQDYGYTFGSGTRLTVV.

This clone was detected once. This rearrangement joins TRBV4-1 to TRBJ1-2, with TRBD1 as a possible D gene (6 bases). Germline lookup yields CDR1 MGHRA and CDR2 YSYEKL. Trimming shortened V by 1 base and J by 7 bases, and 13 bases separated the two germline ends. This CDR3 is 14 amino acids long. CDR3 sequence (DNA): TGCGCCAGCAGCCAAGTGCGGGGGCGCCTTGGCTACACCTTC. Protein product: CASSQVRGRLGYTF.

The chain couples TRBV5-4 to TRBJ2-7; TRBD2 matches at 7 bases. From germline, CDR1 is SGHNT and CDR2 YYREEE (reference sequence). This CDR3 is 16 amino acids long. Unmatched junction bases numbered 9, after V lost 0 bases and J lost 3 bases. The CDR3 nucleotides read TGTGCCAGCAGCTTGGGGGGAGGGCTAGTTGTCTACGAGCAGTACTTC. Translated: CASSLGGGLVVYEQYF.

The chain carries TRBV11-2 and TRBJ2-5; 9 nucleotides align to TRBD2. CDR3 length equals 19 residues. The germline CDR1 and CDR2 sequences are SGHAT and FQNNGV. V lost 5 bases to trimming and J lost 1 base; unmatched junction nucleotides: 17. Written as DNA, the CDR3 is TGTGCCAGCAGCCGTCGGCTAGCGGGACGAAGTGGGGGCCAAGAGACCCAGTACTTC. Amino acid sequence: CASSRRLAGRSGGQETQYF. The entire variable domain, with the rest obtained from reference TRBV11-2 and TRBJ2-5, is as follows: EAGVAQSPRYKIIEKRQSVAFWCNPISGHATLYWYQQILGQGPKLLIQFQNNGVVDDSQLPKDRFSAERLKGVDSTLKIQPAKLEDSAVYLCASSRRLAGRSGGQETQYFGPGTRLLVL.

This clone appeared once. CDR3 DNA: TGTGCCAGCAGCGCCGACAGGGCACTCTATGGCTACACCTTC. This sequence encodes CASSADRALYGYTF. The chain uses TRBV5-6 and TRBJ1-2, with 7 nucleotides matching TRBD1. The CDR3 consists of 14 residues. The V and J ends lost 4 bases and 4 bases, in that order; junction bases with no gene match: 7. The germline V gene has CDR1 SGHDT and CDR2 YYEEEE.

This chain links TRBV11-2 with TRBJ1-3; D perhaps matches TRBD1 (6 bases). The CDR3 contains 14 residues. Per the germline V gene, CDR1 is SGHAT and CDR2 is FQNNGV. The V end was cut by 5 bases, the J end by 4 bases, with 12 bases between. In DNA, the CDR3 is TGTGCCAGCAGCGCACAGGGTTCGGGAAACACCATATATTTT. Translation gives CASSAQGSGNTIYF.

The chain carries TRBV28 and TRBJ2-7; D may be TRBD1 (5 bases). V dropped 5 bases and J dropped 2 bases, with 13 bases sitting between them. The CDR3 is made up of 14 amino acids. Germline-derived CDR1 and CDR2 are MDHEN and SYDVKM. In DNA form, the CDR3 reads TGTGCCAGCAGTGTGACAGTCAGGCCCTACGAGCAGTACTTC. Encoded protein: CASSVTVRPYEQYF.

V usage is TRBV6-6 and J usage is TRBJ1-1; D remains ambiguous. The CDR3 has 16 residues. The V and J ends lost 8 bases and 0 bases respectively, with 19 bases between them. CDR1 MNHNY and CDR2 SVGAGI come from the germline V gene (reference sequence). The CDR3 coding sequence is TGTGCCAGCTTTATCCGAGGCGGCGGAGTGAACACTGAAGCTTTCTTT. It encodes CASFIRGGGVNTEAFF.

The chain joins TRBV10-3 to TRBJ1-4; D is unresolved. V shed 3 bases and J shed 3 bases, with 8 bases lying between them. This CDR3 is built from 14 residues. From germline, CDR1 is ENHRY and CDR2 SYGVKD. CDR3 in DNA: TGTGCCATCAGTGAAACAGTTCCTAATGAAAAACTGTTTTTT. Its translation: CAISETVPNEKLFF.

The gene calls are TRBV28 and TRBJ2-7; 7 bases agree with TRBD1. Germline V gene data show CDR1 as MDHEN and CDR2 as SYDVKM. Germline trimming cut 4 bases from V and 0 bases from J; bases unmatched to any gene: 6. The CDR3 contains 15 residues. The CDR3 nucleotides are TGTGCCAGCAGTTCTGGGGGACAGTACTCCTACGAGCAGTACTTC. Its protein is CASSSGGQYSYEQYF.

V usage is TRBV6-5 and J usage is TRBJ1-2; 9 bases map to TRBD1. Germline V CDR1 and CDR2: MNHEY, SVGAGI. J was trimmed by 5 bases and V by 2 bases; bases with no gene match: 6. CDR3 size: 15 residues. CDR3 coding DNA: TGTGCCAGCAGTTACCAAGGGACAGGGTTTTATGGCTACACCTTC. It translates to CASSYQGTGFYGYTF.

The chain couples TRBV6-1 to TRBJ2-1; D call uncertain. CDR1 and CDR2 from the germline V gene are MNHNS and SASEGT. V was shortened by 6 bases and J by 8 bases, with 8 bases between the two germline ends. CDR3 size: 11 residues. This CDR3 reads CASRRRDEQFF. Written as DNA, the CDR3 is TGTGCCAGCAGGCGAAGGGATGAGCAGTTCTTC.

The chain uses TRBV14 and TRBJ2-7, with D uncertain. The CDR3 extends over 16 amino acids. The V end was cut by 4 bases, the J end by 5 bases, with 21 bases between. CDR1 and CDR2 (germline): SGHDN, FVKESK. DNA for the CDR3: TGTGCCAGCAGCCGCCTCGGTAGGGAAGGTCTGGACGAGCAGTACTTC. Translating it yields CASSRLGREGLDEQYF. Together with reference TRBV14 and TRBJ2-7, the CDR3 gives the full variable domain: EAGVTQFPSHSVIEKGQTVTLRCDPISGHDNLYWYRRVMGKEIKFLLHFVKESKQDESGMPNNRFLAERTGGTYSTLKVQPAELEDSGVYFCASSRLGREGLDEQYFGPGTRLTVT.

The chain recombines TRBV21-1 with TRBJ2-5; the D segment call TRBD1 is taken from the table without a DNA check. TRBV21-1 is marked as a pseudogene. CDR3 length equals 16 residues. This CDR3 reads CASSKEGQASQETQYF. Written as DNA, the CDR3 is TGTGCCAGCAGCAAAGAGGGACAGGCAAGCCAAGAGACCCAGTACTTC.

This clone was found once. V usage is TRBV6-6 and J usage is TRBJ2-7, with 7 positions matching TRBD1. The V gene end was trimmed by 7 bases and the J gene end by 5 bases; junction bases not matched to a gene: 11. The CDR3 loop spans 14 amino acids. Germline V gives CDR1 MNHNY, CDR2 SVGAGI (reference sequence). The CDR3 nucleotides are TGTGCCAGCATGATTAGACAGGGTCTGCACGAGCAGTACTTC. This gives the protein CASMIRQGLHEQYF.

This chain joins TRBV4-1 and TRBJ2-1, with D tentatively TRBD2 (6 bases). The CDR3 length is 18 residues. CDR1 is MGHRA, CDR2 YSYEKL, per germline. Trimming pared 0 bases from V and 1 base from J, leaving 16 bases between. This chain's CDR3 is CASSQELPLRGSYNEQFF. In nucleotides, the CDR3 is TGCGCCAGCAGCCAAGAACTGCCCCTGCGGGGTTCCTACAATGAGCAGTTCTTC.

The sample holds one count of this clone. V usage is TRBV11-1 and J usage is TRBJ2-5; no firm D call. The CDR3 sequence is 14 residues long. V gave up 2 bases and J gave up 1 base, with 8 bases separating them. Germline loops: CDR1 SGHAT, CDR2 FQDESV (reference sequence). The CDR3 coding sequence is TGTGCCAGCAGCTTACGGTCAGCCCAAGAGACCCAGTACTTC. Its translation is CASSLRSAQETQYF.

The chain couples TRBV19 to TRBJ1-2, with 8 bases aligning to TRBD1. The germline gives CDR1 LNHDA, CDR2 SQIVND (reference sequence). The CDR3 runs 14 residues. V was pared by 1 base and J by 7 bases, with 5 bases of the junction left unmatched. The CDR3 DNA reads TGTGCCAGTAGTATAGTTCAGGGGGCCATTGGCTACACCTTC. Its translation: CASSIVQGAIGYTF.

The chain recombines TRBV28 with TRBJ2-7; 7 bases line up with TRBD1. The CDR3 is 14 residues long. Germline-derived CDR1 and CDR2 are MDHEN and SYDVKM. V lost 3 bases to trimming and J lost 1 base; unmatched junction nucleotides: 3. The CDR3 spells CASSLMGQSYEQYF. The CDR3 nucleotides read TGTGCCAGCAGTTTGATGGGACAGTCCTACGAGCAGTACTTC.

The chain uses TRBV12-5 and TRBJ2-1, with a tentative D call TRBD2 (6 bases). Trimming took off 1 base at V and 7 bases at J, with 11 bases between the two ends. The CDR3 is 14 amino acids. Germline CDR1 is LGHNT and CDR2 is FRNRAP. The DNA for the CDR3 is TGTGCTAGTGGTTTGGCCGGGGGAGGAAATGAGCAGTTCTTC. This encodes CASGLAGGGNEQFF.

This clone has just one count. The chain combines TRBV11-2 with TRBJ2-7, with TRBD2 matching 9 bases. This CDR3 is built from 14 residues. V lost 6 bases and J lost 1; bases outside the gene matches: 4. Germline V gene data show CDR1 as SGHAT and CDR2 as FQNNGV. The CDR3 coding sequence is TGTGCCAGCAGGATACTAGCGGGTTCCTACGAGCAGTACTTC. Protein: CASRILAGSYEQYF.

V and J are TRBV29-1 and TRBJ1-1; 12 bases match TRBD1. In germline, CDR1 is SQVTM, CDR2 ANQGSEA. There are 14 residues in the CDR3. Germline trimming cut 6 bases from V and 6 bases from J; bases unmatched to any gene: 8. CDR3 in amino acids: CSVLGQGAPAEAFF. The DNA of the CDR3 is TGCAGCGTATTGGGACAGGGGGCGCCCGCTGAAGCTTTCTTT.

The gene calls are TRBV28 and TRBJ1-2; D remains unclear. Trimming stripped 7 bases from V and 0 bases from J, with 9 bases between. This CDR3 has 13 amino acids. CDR1 and CDR2 from the germline V gene are MDHEN and SYDVKM. The CDR3 loop is CASTRTSNYGYTF. In nucleotides, the CDR3 is TGTGCCAGCACCCGAACATCTAACTATGGCTACACCTTC.

The V gene is TRBV7-2, the J gene TRBJ2-1; TRBD2 matches 14 bases. The length of the CDR3 is 18 residues. Germline CDR1 and CDR2: SGHTA and FQGNSA. Unmatched junction bases numbered 6, after V lost 5 bases and J lost 0 bases. The CDR3 sequence: CASSTGTSGRASYNEQFF. The CDR3 nucleotides are TGTGCCAGCAGCACCGGGACTAGCGGGAGAGCCTCCTACAATGAGCAGTTCTTC.

This CDR3 is CASSEYGQGAATNEKLFF. DNA for the CDR3: TGTGCCAGCAGTGAATATGGACAGGGGGCTGCAACTAATGAAAAACTGTTTTTT. This chain links TRBV6-1 with TRBJ1-4; 11 bases map to TRBD1. CDR3 length: 18 amino acids. With V trimmed by 2 bases and J by 0 bases, 5 bases remained unmatched. From germline, CDR1 is MNHNS and CDR2 SASEGT.

The J gene is TRBJ2-5, the V gene TRBV11-3; TRBD1 is a possible D gene (5 bases). This CDR3 has 15 amino acids. The V gene's germline CDR1 is SGHNT and CDR2 YENEEA. V lost 1 base and J 3 bases, leaving 12 bases between the germline ends. The CDR3 DNA reads TGTGCCAGCAGCTTAGGCGTTCAGGGTGAAGAGACCCAGTACTTC. Translated: CASSLGVQGEETQYF.

This clone occurred once. This chain links TRBV9 with TRBJ1-3; D not resolved. V was trimmed by 4 bases and J by 2 bases, leaving 22 bases between them. Germline loops: CDR1 SGDLS, CDR2 YYNGEE. The CDR3 consists of 18 residues. For the CDR3, the DNA is TGTGCCAGCAGCCCCGATATAGAATCGGGATTGCCTGGAAACACCATATATTTT. It codes for CASSPDIESGLPGNTIYF.

The V gene is TRBV18, the J gene TRBJ2-7, with D uncertain. The germline CDR1 and CDR2 sequences are KGHSH and LQKENI. The CDR3 loop spans 16 amino acids. The ends were cut back, 2 bases at V and 3 bases at J, with 17 bases in the middle. The CDR3 DNA is TGTGCCAGCTCACCATTCCCTCCAGGTTTCGGCTACGAGCAGTACTTC. Protein sequence: CASSPFPPGFGYEQYF.

This clone appeared a single time. V gene TRBV18 combines with J gene TRBJ2-7; 7 nucleotides agree with TRBD2. The trim removed 4 bases at V and 4 bases at J, leaving 7 bases unmatched. Looked up from germline, CDR1 is KGHSH and CDR2 is LQKENI. The CDR3 runs to 14 residues. CDR3 sequence (DNA): TGTGCCAGCTCACTCACTAGCGAGAGATACGAGCAGTACTTC. It yields the protein CASSLTSERYEQYF. The full variable domain, completed using reference TRBV18 and TRBJ2-7, is NAGVMQNPRHLVRRRGQEARLRCSPMKGHSHVYWYRQLPEEGLKFMVYLQKENIIDESGMPKERFSAEFPKEGPSILRIQQVVRGDSAAYFCASSLTSERYEQYFGPGTRLTVT.

The genes are TRBV2 and TRBJ2-7; no reliable D call. The CDR3 sequence is 13 residues long. Germline V gene data show CDR1 as SNHLY and CDR2 as FYNNEI. The V gene lost 7 bases and the J gene lost 2 bases, with 12 bases spanning the gap. The CDR3 loop is CASKIETPYEQYF. CDR3 in DNA: TGTGCCAGCAAAATAGAGACACCCTACGAGCAGTACTTC.

The chain combines TRBV6-1 with TRBJ2-5; no clear D gene. Trimming shortened V by 2 bases and J by 5 bases, and 21 bases separated the two germline ends. Germline CDR1 is MNHNS and CDR2 is SASEGT. The CDR3 contains 17 residues. CDR3: CASSEFLMFSNGETQYF. In DNA, the CDR3 is TGTGCCAGCAGTGAATTTTTGATGTTTTCTAATGGGGAGACCCAGTACTTC.